One sample yielded the 18 T cell receptor beta chains listed below, sequenced in a study of cytotoxic CD8 clonotypes in ibrutinib-treated CLL. The protocol was immunoSEQ multiplex PCR, while the TCRdb copy is restricted to in-frame clones and leaves out a portion. The table includes about 20,000 clones, around 68% detected once. Sequenced material: PBMCs, taken before ibrutinib treatment. These receptors were taken from a human donor with chronic lymphocytic leukemia.

J is TRBJ2-3 and V is TRBV5-6; D unresolved. V lost 4 bases, J lost 6 bases, and 18 bases lay in between. The V gene's germline CDR1 is SGHDT and CDR2 YYEEEE. CDR3 size: 15 residues. CDR3 DNA: TGTGCCAGCAGCCGGGTTGGCGCGGCGGCCGATACGCAGTATTTT. This sequence encodes CASSRVGAAADTQYF.

The table lists this clone with a count of one. The rearrangement uses TRBV19 and TRBJ2-7, with TRBD2 matching 7 bases. With 1 base clipped from V and 0 bases from J, the junction kept 3 bases outside the gene matches. Looked up from germline, CDR1 is LNHDA and CDR2 is SQIVND (reference sequence). The CDR3 is 15 residues long. The CDR3 here is CASSIAGGSSYEQYF. CDR3 in DNA: TGTGCCAGTAGTATAGCGGGGGGTAGCTCCTACGAGCAGTACTTC.

The CDR3 bases are TGCGCCAGCAGCCAAGATCGGGTAGCGGGAAACGATGAGCAGTTCTTC. The encoded protein is CASSQDRVAGNDEQFF. The V call is TRBV4-1, the J call TRBJ2-1; 8 nucleotides align to TRBD2. CDR3 size: 16 residues. Germline-derived CDR1 and CDR2 are MGHRA and YSYEKL. V lost 0 bases to trimming and J lost 8 bases; unmatched junction nucleotides: 9.

A few counts support this clone. V gene TRBV7-9 combines with J gene TRBJ2-5; D remains unclear. Germline CDR1 SEHNR, CDR2 FQNEAQ (reference sequence). The CDR3 covers 14 residues. Trimming removed 5 bases at V and 5 bases at J, with 15 bases between. CDR3 in DNA: TGTGCCAGCAGCCCCCCCGGGTTCGGGGAGACCCAGTACTTC. Residues: CASSPPGFGETQYF.

The chain uses TRBV7-2 and TRBJ2-3; D is undetermined. The CDR3 is 15 amino acids. V lost 1 base, J lost 0 bases, and 8 bases lay in between. In germline, CDR1 is SGHTA, CDR2 FQGNSA. CDR3 region: CASSLGQASTDTQYF. The CDR3 DNA reads TGTGCCAGCAGCTTAGGGCAGGCGAGCACAGATACGCAGTATTTT.

CDR3 residues: CASSLLTTSIYNEQFF. Here the CDR3 DNA reads TGTGCCAGCAGCTTACTTACAACCAGCATCTACAATGAGCAGTTCTTC. The gene calls are TRBV11-2 and TRBJ2-1, with D hard to call. Germline values: CDR1 SGHAT, CDR2 FQNNGV. The length of the CDR3 is 16 residues. Trimming stripped 2 bases from V and 3 bases from J, with 14 bases between.

This chain links TRBV7-2 with TRBJ2-2; either TRBD1 or TRBD2 may supply D (5 bases each). This CDR3 region has 15 residues. Trimming cost V 1 base and J 4 bases, with 10 bases left between them. Looked up from germline, CDR1 is SGHTA and CDR2 is FQGNSA. CDR3 bases: TGTGCCAGCAGCTTAGTGAGGGGATCCACCGGGGAGCTGTTTTTT. Translation: CASSLVRGSTGELFF.

The genes are TRBV7-9 and TRBJ2-2; D may correspond to TRBD1 or TRBD2 (5 bases each). The CDR3 runs 16 residues. Germline lookup yields CDR1 SEHNR and CDR2 FQNEAQ (reference sequence). Trimming cost V 1 base and J 0 bases, with 9 bases left between them. CDR3: CASSLDGGPNTGELFF. CDR3 nucleotides: TGTGCCAGCAGCTTAGATGGGGGTCCGAACACCGGGGAGCTGTTTTTT.

The V gene is TRBV30, the J gene TRBJ2-7; D unresolved. Germline lookup yields CDR1 GTSNPN and CDR2 SVGIG (reference sequence). Trimming cost V 2 bases and J 7 bases, with 15 bases left between them. CDR3 length equals 13 residues. The DNA for the CDR3 is TGTGCCTGGAGTACACGGCCGAGAGAGGAGCAGTACTTC. Protein: CAWSTRPREEQYF.

This clone was picked up one time. This chain links TRBV6-1 with TRBJ1-1, with unresolved D. V lost 8 bases to trimming and J lost 8 bases, with 9 bases between them. The germline V gene has CDR1 MNHNS and CDR2 SASEGT. The CDR3 has 10 amino acids. This CDR3 is CASGALEAFF. For the CDR3, the DNA is TGTGCCAGCGGTGCCCTCGAAGCTTTCTTT.

The rearrangement joins TRBV7-9 to TRBJ2-1, with 13 bases fitting TRBD2. V lost 5 bases to trimming and J lost 1 base; unmatched junction nucleotides: 8. The CDR3 extends over 18 amino acids. Germline-derived CDR1 and CDR2 are SEHNR and FQNEAQ (reference sequence). The CDR3 DNA reads TGTGCCAGCAGCGCGGGACTAGCGGGATTACCTTCCTACAATGAGCAGTTCTTC. Translation: CASSAGLAGLPSYNEQFF.

This clone was seen just once. The V call is TRBV7-8, the J call TRBJ2-5, with TRBD2 identical over 15 bases. Trimming at V came to 1 base and at J to 4 bases, leaving 10 bases not matched to a gene. This CDR3 contains 19 residues. CDR1 and CDR2 (germline): SGHVS, FQNEAQ. CDR3: CASSLGGTSGRRVGETQYF. CDR3 DNA sequence: TGTGCCAGCAGCTTAGGCGGGACTAGCGGGAGGAGAGTGGGAGAGACCCAGTACTTC.

This chain connects TRBV18 to TRBJ2-7; D remains ambiguous. Germline CDR1 is KGHSH and CDR2 is LQKENI. Trimming shortened V by 3 bases and J by 1 base, and 10 bases separated the two germline ends. The CDR3 has 14 amino acids. CDR3 loop: CASSPLPTSYEQYF. The CDR3 DNA sequence: TGTGCCAGCTCACCTCTGCCGACTTCCTACGAGCAGTACTTC.

This chain uses TRBV7-9 with TRBJ2-3; 10 positions match TRBD2. Germline-derived CDR1 and CDR2 are SEHNR and FQNEAQ (reference sequence). The CDR3 spans 15 residues. The V gene end was trimmed by 5 bases and the J gene end by 1 base; junction bases not matched to a gene: 3. CDR3 in DNA: TGTGCCAGCAGCGCCGGGACTAGCGGCACAGATACGCAGTATTTT. Amino acids: CASSAGTSGTDTQYF.

The chain recombines TRBV6-6 with TRBJ2-7; D is perhaps TRBD1 (5 bases). The CDR3 consists of 14 residues. Germline V lookup: CDR1 MNHNY, CDR2 SVGAGI (reference sequence). Trimming took 5 bases from V and 5 from J, leaving 16 bases between them. The CDR3 reads CASSPRTLVNEQYF. The DNA of the CDR3 is TGTGCCAGCAGTCCAAGGACATTAGTCAACGAGCAGTACTTC.

The chain couples TRBV28 to TRBJ2-1; 7 bases fit TRBD2. Trimming took 6 bases from V and 1 from J; bases not matched to a gene: 6. This CDR3 has 15 residues. CDR1 is MDHEN, CDR2 SYDVKM, per germline. CDR3 sequence (DNA): TGTGCCAGCAGCCGCAGCGGGAATTCCTACAATGAGCAGTTCTTC. Residues: CASSRSGNSYNEQFF.

The chain uses TRBV5-5 and TRBJ2-7; maybe TRBD1 (5 bases). The CDR3 has 14 amino acids. Deletions cut 1 base from V and 2 bases from J, with 10 bases between. CDR1 SGHKS and CDR2 YYEKEE come from the germline V gene (reference sequence). DNA of the CDR3: TGTGCCAGCAGCTTGTTAGGGGCAACCTACGAGCAGTACTTC. Translating gives CASSLLGATYEQYF.

The chain carries TRBV19 and TRBJ1-2, with D unclear. The V gene's germline CDR1 is LNHDA and CDR2 SQIVND (reference sequence). V lost 7 bases and J 7 bases, leaving 13 bases between the germline ends. The CDR3 has 12 residues. CDR3 in DNA: TGTGCCAGTAACGGTCCAGAGACTGGCTACACCTTC. Its translation is CASNGPETGYTF.